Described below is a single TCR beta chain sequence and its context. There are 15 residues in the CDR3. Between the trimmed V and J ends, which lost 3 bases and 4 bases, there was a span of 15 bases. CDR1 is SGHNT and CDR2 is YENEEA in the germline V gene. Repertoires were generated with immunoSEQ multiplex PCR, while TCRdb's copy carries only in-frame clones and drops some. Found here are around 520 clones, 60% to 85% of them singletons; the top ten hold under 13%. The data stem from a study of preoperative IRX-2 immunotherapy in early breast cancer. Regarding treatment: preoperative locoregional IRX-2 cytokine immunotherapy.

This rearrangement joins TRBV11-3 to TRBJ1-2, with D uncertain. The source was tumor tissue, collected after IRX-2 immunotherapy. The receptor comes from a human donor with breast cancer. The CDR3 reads CASSLFGRSLYGYTF. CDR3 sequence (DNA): TGTGCCAGCAGCTTGTTCGGACGAAGTCTCTATGGCTACACCTTC.